These 18 T cell receptor beta chains share one sample of origin, sequenced in a study of Ad26.COV2.S vaccination and SARS-CoV-2 variants (dated by TCRdb to about 2021). The label giving this sample's treatment or condition can be read as: about 20 received Ad26.COV2.S at low or high dose, single or two shots; about 5 received placebo; per-sample allocation not given. Repertoires of vaccine and placebo recipients were sequenced from samples collected on day 63 after the first injection. The library was prepared using the immunoSEQ multiplex PCR assay. As stored in TCRdb, this immuneACCESS dataset retains in-frame rearrangements with V and J assigned. A fraction of the clones does not appear; measured against another copy, unresolved V genes explain less than half of the discrepancy, and the remainder lacks a known reason. For this sample there are about 350,000 clones; more than 75% appear just once. The ten largest clonotypes hold roughly 3.5% of the sample.

This specimen consisted of peripheral blood, obtained in a trial of Ad26.COV2.S vaccine versus placebo. Receptors originate from a person between 18 and 59 years old who received the Ad26.COV2.S COVID-19 vaccine or a placebo.

This sequence joins TRBV5-6 and TRBJ1-2, with D possibly matching TRBD1 (6 bases). The CDR3 totals 15 residues. V was cut by 2 bases and J by 8 bases, with 19 bases left in between. From germline, CDR1 is SGHDT and CDR2 YYEEEE. As DNA, the CDR3 is TGTGCCAGCAGCTTAAGGGACACCCGTTTTAGCGGCTACACCTTC. Translating gives CASSLRDTRFSGYTF.

The rearrangement links TRBV20-1 to TRBJ2-3; a possible D gene is TRBD2 (5 bases). From germline, CDR1 is DFQATT and CDR2 SNEGSKA (reference sequence). Trimming removed 6 bases at V and 6 bases at J, with 10 bases between. This CDR3 comprises 11 residues. DNA for the CDR3: TGCAGTGCGGAACTAGGTGATACGCAGTATTTT. It specifies CSAELGDTQYF.

This clone occurred once. A read error may produce the germline difference seen at one junction end. The V call is TRBV7-7, the J call TRBJ2-5; D unclear. This CDR3 region has 15 residues. In germline, CDR1 is SSHAT, CDR2 FNYEAQ (reference sequence). DNA for the CDR3: TGTGCTAGCAGCTTTTTAAGGGCAGGACAAGAGACCCAGTACTTC. Translated, it gives CASSFLRAGQETQYF.

This clone was recorded once. This chain joins TRBV5-1 and TRBJ2-1; D gene unclear. Germline V gene sequence: CDR1 SGHRS, CDR2 YFSETQ. V lost 4 bases, J lost 6 bases, and 11 bases lay in between. The CDR3 spans 13 residues. The DNA of the CDR3 is TGCGCCAGCAGCCTATCCGGGCGCAATGAGCAGTTCTTC. Its translation: CASSLSGRNEQFF.

The V call is TRBV14, the J call TRBJ2-2; weak D call: TRBD1 (6 bases). V was pared by 6 bases and J by 4 bases, with 9 bases between. The CDR3 has 13 amino acids. Germline values: CDR1 SGHDN, CDR2 FVKESK. CDR3: CASRHRVTGELFF. The CDR3 region has the DNA TGTGCCAGCAGGCACAGGGTCACCGGGGAGCTGTTTTTT.

V is TRBV11-2 and J is TRBJ2-5, with 9 positions matching TRBD1. In germline, CDR1 is SGHAT, CDR2 FQNNGV. With 3 bases clipped from V and 4 bases from J, the junction kept 6 bases outside the gene matches. The length of the CDR3 is 15 residues. CDR3 bases: TGTGCCAGCAGCTTGTTCGTACAGGGGGCAGAGACCCAGTACTTC. This sequence encodes CASSLFVQGAETQYF.

V usage is TRBV18 and J usage is TRBJ2-3; D not certain. The CDR3 is made up of 11 amino acids. The germline V and J ends were trimmed by 5 bases and 5 bases, with 5 bases remaining between them. CDR1 is KGHSH, CDR2 LQKENI, per germline. In nucleotides, the CDR3 is TGTGCCAGCTCAGATTTAGATACGCAGTATTTT. Translating it yields CASSDLDTQYF.

CDR3 protein: CASSLVVGRSFSYNSPLHF. In DNA form, the CDR3 reads TGTGCCAGCAGCTTAGTTGTCGGCAGGTCGTTCTCCTATAATTCACCCCTCCACTTT. The rearrangement uses TRBV7-2 and TRBJ1-6; D call uncertain. From germline, CDR1 is SGHTA and CDR2 FQGNSA. V dropped 1 base and J dropped 0 bases, with 16 bases sitting between them. The length of the CDR3 is 19 residues. Complete variable domain (other parts from reference TRBV7-2 and TRBJ1-6): GAGVSQSPSNKVTEKGKDVELRCDPISGHTALYWYRQSLGQGLEFLIYFQGNSAPDKSGLPSDRFSAERTGGSVSTLTIQRTQQEDSAVYLCASSLVVGRSFSYNSPLHFGNGTRLTVT.

The rearrangement joins TRBV5-1 to TRBJ2-4, with 7 positions matching TRBD2. The germline V gene has CDR1 SGHRS and CDR2 YFSETQ. The length of the CDR3 is 20 residues. Unmatched junction bases numbered 24, after V lost 7 bases and J lost 2 bases. CDR3 loop: CASAERERNLLGLSKNIQYF. CDR3 DNA: TGCGCCAGCGCTGAAAGGGAACGAAACCTACTGGGACTATCCAAAAACATTCAGTACTTC.

Only one count was recorded for this clone. The gene calls are TRBV28 and TRBJ2-5; 8 bases fit TRBD2. Trimming at V came to 4 bases and at J to 4 bases, leaving 5 bases not matched to a gene. Germline CDR1 reads MDHEN; CDR2 reads SYDVKM. The CDR3 is 14 residues long. The CDR3 region has the DNA TGTGCCAGCAGTTGGGGGGCGGGAGGAGAGACCCAGTACTTC. Translating gives CASSWGAGGETQYF.

The chain uses TRBV19 and TRBJ2-2; possible D gene TRBD1, 5 bases. Germline CDR1 reads LNHDA; CDR2 reads SQIVND (reference sequence). V was shortened by 3 bases and J by 5 bases, with 13 bases between the two germline ends. The CDR3 totals 15 residues. CDR3 region: CASSISRVRTGELFF. For the CDR3, the DNA is TGTGCCAGTAGTATCAGCAGGGTGAGGACCGGGGAGCTGTTTTTT.

The chain links TRBV5-4 to TRBJ2-2; 9 bases align to TRBD2. Germline V CDR1 and CDR2: SGHNT, YYREEE (reference sequence). Trimming took 6 bases from V and 4 from J; bases not matched to a gene: 7. The CDR3 has 15 residues. Written as DNA, the CDR3 is TGTGCCAGCAACTCAGCGGGGGGCCGCACCGGGGAGCTGTTTTTT. Translation: CASNSAGGRTGELFF.

The V call is TRBV6-5, the J call TRBJ2-1; the D gene is possibly TRBD2 (5 bases). CDR3 length: 13 amino acids. CDR1 is MNHEY, CDR2 SVGAGI, per germline. Trimming stripped 6 bases from V and 5 bases from J, with 11 bases between. The CDR3 DNA is TGTGCCAGCAGCCGTACGGGGAACAATGAGCAGTTCTTC. Translating gives CASSRTGNNEQFF.

The genes are TRBV5-4 and TRBJ2-1; TRBD2 agrees at 9 bases. Trimming at V came to 4 bases and at J to 7 bases, leaving 9 bases not matched to a gene. The CDR3 contains 15 residues. Per germline, CDR1 SGHNT and CDR2 YYREEE (reference sequence). The CDR3: CASSPGLADINEQFF. The CDR3 DNA follows: TGTGCCAGCAGCCCGGGACTAGCAGACATAAATGAGCAGTTCTTC.

This rearrangement joins TRBV6-2 or TRBV6-3 to TRBJ2-1; D remains unclear. The CDR3 is made up of 12 amino acids. Trimming cost V 6 bases and J 7 bases, with 10 bases left between them. Germline V gene sequence: CDR1 MNHEY, CDR2 SVGEGT. The chain's CDR3 is CASSQSPNEQFF. As DNA, the CDR3 is TGTGCCAGCAGCCAGAGCCCTAATGAGCAGTTCTTC.

The V gene is TRBV5-4, the J gene TRBJ2-5; tentatively, D is TRBD1 (5 bases). Trimming shortened V by 7 bases and J by 5 bases, and 9 bases separated the two germline ends. The germline gives CDR1 SGHNT, CDR2 YYREEE (reference sequence). This CDR3 is built from 11 residues. The CDR3 DNA is TGTGCCAGCGGGGCCCGGGAGACCCAGTACTTC. This sequence encodes CASGARETQYF.

This clone was seen once. Other DNA sequences in the same sample also yield this CDR3. CDR3 sequence reads: CASSQARYEQYF. In nucleotides, the CDR3 is TGTGCCAGCAGCCAAGCCCGCTACGAGCAGTACTTC. The chain is built from TRBV3-1 (or the pseudogene TRBV3-2) and TRBJ2-7; D ambiguous. V gave up 1 base and J gave up 3 bases, with 4 bases separating them. The CDR3 has 12 amino acids. Per germline, CDR1 LGHDT and CDR2 YNNKEL (reference sequence).

This chain links TRBV27 with TRBJ1-1, with D maybe TRBD1 (5 bases). In germline, CDR1 is MNHEY, CDR2 SMNVEV (reference sequence). Deletions cut 2 bases from V and 0 bases from J, with 10 bases between. The CDR3 runs to 15 residues. The CDR3 coding sequence is TGTGCCAGCAGTTTAGCTACAGGACTGAACACTGAAGCTTTCTTT. This sequence encodes CASSLATGLNTEAFF.